Below, 32 T cell receptor beta chains from the same sample are listed, as sequenced in a study of T cell clonotyping in hematopoietic cell transplantation. Clones were sequenced by immunoSEQ multiplex PCR, and TCRdb holds only the in-frame ones, with some missing. The table has fewer than 5,500 clones, about 85% seen once. Sequenced here: peripheral blood mononuclear cells, sampled 180 days after allogeneic stem cell transplant. These receptor sequences come from a male patient aged 55 to 70 who had an allogeneic stem cell transplant from an unrelated donor, so T cells may come from the graft donor. Some clones in this sample may be carry-over from other donors' samples.

J is TRBJ1-5 and V is TRBV18; possible D gene TRBD1, 6 bases. V was cut by 6 bases and J by 6 bases, with 15 bases left in between. CDR1 is KGHSH, CDR2 LQKENI, per germline. The CDR3 contains 14 residues. The CDR3 loop is CASSRDTFGQPQHF. Here the CDR3 DNA reads TGTGCCAGCTCTCGGGACACATTCGGTCAGCCCCAGCATTTT.

This chain connects TRBV5-1 to TRBJ2-5; TRBD2 matches at 7 bases. CDR3 length equals 14 residues. Per germline, CDR1 SGHRS and CDR2 YFSETQ. The trim removed 0 bases at V and 8 bases at J, leaving 7 bases unmatched. Here the CDR3 reads CASSLVGREETQYF. The CDR3 DNA reads TGCGCCAGCAGCTTGGTAGGTCGGGAGGAAACCCAGTACTTC.

This clone was observed a single time. This chain joins TRBV7-9 and TRBJ1-2; no clear D gene. The CDR3 loop spans 15 amino acids. CDR1 SEHNR and CDR2 FQNEAQ come from the germline V gene (reference sequence). Trimming pared 3 bases from V and 5 bases from J, leaving 16 bases between. DNA of the CDR3: TGTGCCAGCAGCTTTTTATTTCGCCTGGATTATGGCTACACCTTC. Its translation: CASSFLFRLDYGYTF. Drawing the rest from reference TRBV7-9 and TRBJ1-2, the complete variable domain is DTGVSQNPRHKITKRGQNVTFRCDPISEHNRLYWYRQTLGQGPEFLTYFQNEAQLEKSRLLSDRFSAERPKGSFSTLEIQRTEQGDSAMYLCASSFLFRLDYGYTFGSGTRLTVV.

The V call is TRBV12-5, the J call TRBJ2-2, with 10 bases that match TRBD1. V trimming: 4 bases; J trimming: 5 bases; junction bases outside the gene matches: 1. Germline values: CDR1 LGHNT, CDR2 FRNRAP. The length of the CDR3 is 14 residues. For the CDR3, the DNA is TGTGCTAGTGGTTCGGGACAGGGGACCGGGGAGCTGTTTTTT. This sequence encodes CASGSGQGTGELFF.

This chain uses TRBV5-6 with TRBJ2-7; the D gene is possibly TRBD2 (5 bases). This CDR3 comprises 15 residues. The V and J ends lost 1 base and 0 bases respectively, with 11 bases between them. Germline V gives CDR1 SGHDT, CDR2 YYEEEE. CDR3 in amino acids: CASSLLGVLSYEQYF. The DNA of the CDR3 is TGTGCCAGCAGCTTGTTGGGAGTACTCTCCTACGAGCAGTACTTC.

The V gene is TRBV30, the J gene TRBJ2-2; D is unclear. The CDR3 is made up of 12 amino acids. Looked up from germline, CDR1 is GTSNPN and CDR2 is SVGIG (reference sequence). The V end was cut by 5 bases, the J end by 7 bases, with 11 bases between. CDR3 in DNA: TGTGCCTGGGCCCCAGGAATCGGGGAGCTGTTTTTT. Protein: CAWAPGIGELFF.

The gene calls are TRBV29-1 and TRBJ1-2, with D possibly TRBD1 on 5 matching bases. V lost 3 bases and J 8 bases, leaving 19 bases between the germline ends. CDR3 length: 14 residues. The germline gives CDR1 SQVTM, CDR2 ANQGSEA. DNA of the CDR3: TGCAGCGTTGATCTCTCGTCGTACGAGGGGGGCTACACCTTC. Residues: CSVDLSSYEGGYTF.

The chain combines TRBV2 with TRBJ2-3; D is possibly TRBD2 (6 bases). The germline CDR1 and CDR2 sequences are SNHLY and FYNNEI. The V gene lost 2 bases and the J gene lost 1 base, with 10 bases spanning the gap. CDR3 size: 15 residues. This CDR3 is CASSELASGTDTQYF. Written as DNA, the CDR3 is TGTGCCAGCAGTGAACTCGCTAGCGGCACAGATACGCAGTATTTT. Full variable domain (remainder filled in from reference TRBV2 and TRBJ2-3): EPEVTQTPSHQVTQMGQEVILRCVPISNHLYFYWYRQILGQKVEFLVSFYNNEISEKSEIFDDQFSVERPDGSNFTLKIRSTKLEDSAMYFCASSELASGTDTQYFGPGTRLTVL.

Points on this clone: At one of its ends the junction is not consistent with the germline gene, which may arise from a read error. The rearrangement uses TRBV10-1 and TRBJ2-1; the match to TRBD1 covers 9 bases. Germline V lookup: CDR1 WNHNN, CDR2 SYGVQD (reference sequence). The CDR3 covers 16 residues. The CDR3, as DNA: TGCGCCAGCAGTGAGTCGAAGGACAGGGGCTACTATGAGCAGTTCTTC. It yields the protein CASSESKDRGYYEQFF.

The chain uses TRBV28 and TRBJ1-5; TRBD1 agrees at 8 bases. With V trimmed by 6 bases and J by 7 bases, 11 bases remained unmatched. The germline V gene encodes CDR1 MDHEN and CDR2 SYDVKM. There are 15 residues in the CDR3. The CDR3 DNA reads TGTGCCAGCAGCACGGACAGGGCCGCGGGGCAGCCCCAGCATTTT. It yields the protein CASSTDRAAGQPQHF.

The CDR3 DNA follows: TGTGCCAGCAGCAGACGAGTACCGAACACCGGGGAGCTGTTTTTT. It specifies CASSRRVPNTGELFF. The genes are TRBV6-1 and TRBJ2-2; D is ambiguous. V was clipped by 6 bases and J by 0 bases, with 11 bases between them. Germline V gene data show CDR1 as MNHNS and CDR2 as SASEGT. This CDR3 comprises 15 residues.

The genes are TRBV5-1 and TRBJ2-1; D is tentatively TRBD1 or TRBD2 (5 bases each). The V end was cut by 0 bases, the J end by 9 bases, with 10 bases between. This CDR3 is 13 amino acids long. Germline-derived CDR1 and CDR2 are SGHRS and YFSETQ. The CDR3 loop is CASSLAEGFEQFF. In nucleotides, the CDR3 is TGCGCCAGCAGCTTGGCCGAGGGGTTTGAGCAGTTCTTC. The full variable domain, completed using reference TRBV5-1 and TRBJ2-1, is KAGVTQTPRYLIKTRGQQVTLSCSPISGHRSVSWYQQTPGQGLQFLFEYFSETQRNKGNFPGRFSGRQFSNSRSEMNVSTLELGDSALYLCASSLAEGFEQFFGPGTRLTVL.

The chain employs TRBV7-2 and TRBJ2-7, with 7 positions matching TRBD1. V gave up 2 bases and J gave up 2 bases; unmatched junction bases: 6. The CDR3 runs 15 residues. Germline V gives CDR1 SGHTA, CDR2 FQGNSA. The CDR3 DNA reads TGTGCCAGCAGCTTAACCGGGACAGCAACCTACGAGCAGTACTTC. Protein: CASSLTGTATYEQYF.

The gene calls are TRBV19 and TRBJ2-6; unclear D gene. The CDR3 runs 15 residues. Trimming shortened V by 4 bases and J by 0 bases, and 7 bases separated the two germline ends. Germline-derived CDR1 and CDR2 are LNHDA and SQIVND (reference sequence). CDR3 DNA sequence: TGTGCCAGTAGTAAATCAGCCTCTGGGGCCAACGTCCTGACTTTC. It specifies CASSKSASGANVLTF.

The rearrangement links TRBV10-3 to TRBJ1-5; TRBD1 is a possible D gene (5 bases). The CDR3 contains 14 residues. Germline-derived CDR1 and CDR2 are ENHRY and SYGVKD. The V and J ends lost 4 bases and 5 bases respectively, with 12 bases between them. CDR3 DNA: TGTGCCATCAGTGGGGGGGGAGATCATCAGCCCCAGCATTTT. Residues: CAISGGGDHQPQHF.

The CDR3 reads CASSLNGRGTDTQYF. The CDR3 DNA is TGTGCCAGCAGCTTGAACGGCCGAGGGACAGATACGCAGTATTTT. This chain links TRBV5-6 with TRBJ2-3, with a possible D match to TRBD2 (5 bases). With 1 base removed from V and 3 bases from J, the gap between germline ends came to 12 bases. This CDR3 has 15 residues. The germline CDR1 and CDR2 sequences are SGHDT and YYEEEE.

In its sample, this clone was seen once. V usage is TRBV19 and J usage is TRBJ2-3; no definite D call. Trimming pared 4 bases from V and 2 bases from J, leaving 4 bases between. CDR1 LNHDA and CDR2 SQIVND come from the germline V gene (reference sequence). The CDR3 loop spans 12 amino acids. Written as DNA, the CDR3 is TGTGCCAGTAGTACCGTCACAGATACGCAGTATTTT. This gives the protein CASSTVTDTQYF.

This clone was detected only once. This rearrangement joins TRBV4-2 to TRBJ2-5, with TRBD1 matching over 8 bases. Germline CDR1 LGHNA, CDR2 YNFKEQ. The CDR3 length is 15 residues. V shed 1 base, J shed 5 bases, and the junction held 6 bases outside the gene matches. CDR3 protein: CASSQARTGRETQYF. The CDR3 DNA follows: TGTGCCAGCAGCCAAGCAAGGACAGGGCGGGAGACCCAGTACTTC.

CDR3 nucleotides: TGTGCCAGCAGTGAAGCACGAGGGTTTGGGCCCCAGCATTTT. Amino acids: CASSEARGFGPQHF. The V gene is TRBV2, the J gene TRBJ1-5; D unclear. Germline CDR1 and CDR2: SNHLY and FYNNEI. The ends were cut back, 0 bases at V and 9 bases at J, with 12 bases in the middle. The CDR3 sequence is 14 residues long.

The chain is built from TRBV7-4 and TRBJ1-5; D is unresolved. The CDR3 totals 12 residues. V lost 8 bases, J lost 4 bases, and 9 bases lay in between. CDR1 and CDR2 (germline): SGHVT, SQSDAQ. The CDR3: CASRPKNQPQHF. The CDR3 DNA reads as TGTGCCAGCCGCCCGAAAAATCAGCCCCAGCATTTT.

CDR3 bases: TGTGCCAGCAGCCGGGGCGTATCCTACGAGCAGTACTTC. Amino acids: CASSRGVSYEQYF. J is TRBJ2-7 and V is TRBV9; D is possibly TRBD1 or TRBD2 (5 bases each). Germline assignment: CDR1 SGDLS and CDR2 YYNGEE. The V and J ends lost 4 bases and 1 base respectively, with 9 bases between them. The CDR3 totals 13 residues.

CDR3 nucleotide sequence: TGTGCCAGCTCACCAGCCCGGGACAGGGGGCACACCATATATTTT. Its translation: CASSPARDRGHTIYF. The rearrangement joins TRBV18 to TRBJ1-3, with 12 bases lining up with TRBD1. CDR3 length: 15 residues. The junction had 4 bases not matched to a gene; V was cut back by 2 bases and J by 8 bases. Germline V gene lookup returns CDR1 KGHSH and CDR2 LQKENI.

V usage is TRBV6-1 and J usage is TRBJ2-3; 11 bases map to TRBD2. The V gene end was trimmed by 8 bases and the J gene end by 2 bases; junction bases not matched to a gene: 3. Per germline, CDR1 MNHNS and CDR2 SASEGT. The CDR3 consists of 14 residues. CDR3 nucleotide sequence: TGTGCCAGCTTAGCGGGAGGGCACACAGATACGCAGTATTTT. Its protein is CASLAGGHTDTQYF.

This clone was detected once. V usage is TRBV9 and J usage is TRBJ1-2, with D hard to call. Germline CDR1 SGDLS, CDR2 YYNGEE. V lost 0 bases, J lost 8 bases, and 14 bases lay in between. The CDR3 has 14 residues. The CDR3 bases are TGTGCCAGCAGCGTAGGGACTCTATCGGGCGGCTACACCTTC. Protein: CASSVGTLSGGYTF. The full variable domain, completed using reference TRBV9 and TRBJ1-2, is DSGVTQTPKHLITATGQRVTLRCSPRSGDLSVYWYQQSLDQGLQFLIQYYNGEERAKGNILERFSAQQFPDLHSELNLSSLELGDSALYFCASSVGTLSGGYTFGSGTRLTVV.

The V and J genes are TRBV28 and TRBJ1-5, with D possibly TRBD1 on 5 matching bases. Germline assignment: CDR1 MDHEN and CDR2 SYDVKM. Trimming removed 4 bases at V and 8 bases at J, with 21 bases between. The CDR3 length is 16 residues. The CDR3 is CASSSGGGALGKPQHF. CDR3 DNA sequence: TGTGCCAGCAGTTCGGGCGGCGGGGCTCTGGGGAAGCCCCAGCATTTT.

The chain is built from TRBV7-9 and TRBJ1-4; no definite D call. Per the germline V gene, CDR1 is SEHNR and CDR2 is FQNEAQ (reference sequence). Trimming left V 8 bases short and J 5 bases short, with 6 bases between. The CDR3 runs 11 residues. CDR3: CASYQNEKLFF. Written as DNA, the CDR3 is TGTGCCAGCTATCAGAATGAAAAACTGTTTTTT.

The rearrangement joins TRBV7-2 to TRBJ2-2, with D possibly being TRBD1 (5 bases). V shed 6 bases and J shed 1 base, with 9 bases lying between them. In germline, CDR1 is SGHTA, CDR2 FQGNSA. This CDR3 contains 14 residues. The CDR3 coding sequence is TGTGCCAGCAGAACTACAGGGAACACCGGGGAGCTGTTTTTT. Protein sequence: CASRTTGNTGELFF.

Points on this clone: An end of the junction does not agree with germline; a read error may underlie this. The rearrangement joins TRBV29-1 to TRBJ2-1; unclear D gene. Looked up from germline, CDR1 is SQVTM and CDR2 is ANQGSEA. This CDR3 has 10 residues. This chain's CDR3 is CSVEQPAQLF. The DNA for the CDR3 is TGCAGCGTTGAACAGCCGGCCCAGCTCTTC.

The rearrangement joins TRBV4-1 to TRBJ2-7; D is uncertain. There are 13 residues in the CDR3. Germline V CDR1 and CDR2: MGHRA, YSYEKL. V dropped 1 base and J dropped 7 bases, with 11 bases sitting between them. Here the CDR3 reads CASSQAVPEEQYF. CDR3 in DNA: TGCGCCAGCAGCCAAGCTGTCCCGGAGGAGCAGTACTTC.

This clone was detected once. The chain carries TRBV7-6 and TRBJ2-5; D is possibly TRBD2 (7 bases). The germline gives CDR1 SGHVS, CDR2 FNYEAQ. This CDR3 has 15 residues. The V and J ends lost 5 bases and 4 bases respectively, with 17 bases between them. Here the CDR3 reads CASSPGLGGGETQYF. CDR3 DNA: TGTGCCAGCAGCCCTGGACTAGGAGGGGGAGAGACCCAGTACTTC.

The rearrangement uses TRBV28 and TRBJ1-5; 12 positions match TRBD1. The germline CDR1 and CDR2 sequences are MDHEN and SYDVKM. With V trimmed by 0 bases and J by 9 bases, 6 bases remained unmatched. The CDR3 runs to 16 residues. CDR3 in amino acids: CASSLWGQGAGRPQHF. CDR3 sequence (DNA): TGTGCCAGCAGTTTATGGGGACAGGGGGCCGGGAGGCCCCAGCATTTT.

The J gene is TRBJ2-3, the V gene TRBV29-1; D is possibly TRBD1 (6 bases). The germline V gene has CDR1 SQVTM and CDR2 ANQGSEA. V shed 0 bases and J shed 4 bases, with 11 bases lying between them. The CDR3 contains 14 residues. The CDR3 loop reads CSVEDGRGADTQYF. CDR3 in DNA: TGCAGCGTTGAAGATGGCAGGGGTGCAGATACGCAGTATTTT.